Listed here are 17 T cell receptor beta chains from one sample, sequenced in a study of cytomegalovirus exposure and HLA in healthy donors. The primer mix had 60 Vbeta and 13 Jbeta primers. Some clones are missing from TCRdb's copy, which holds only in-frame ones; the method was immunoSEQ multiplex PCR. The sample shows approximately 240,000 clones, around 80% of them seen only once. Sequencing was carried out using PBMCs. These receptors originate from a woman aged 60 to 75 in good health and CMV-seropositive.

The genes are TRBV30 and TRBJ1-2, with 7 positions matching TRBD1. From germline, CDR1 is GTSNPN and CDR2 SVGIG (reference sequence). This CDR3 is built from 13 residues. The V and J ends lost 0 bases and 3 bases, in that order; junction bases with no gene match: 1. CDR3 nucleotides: TGTGCCTGGAGTGTAACAGGGGACTATGGCTACACCTTC. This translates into CAWSVTGDYGYTF.

The CDR3 sequence: CASSIDYISSYEQYF. CDR3 sequence (DNA): TGTGCCAGCTCTATCGACTACATTAGCTCCTACGAGCAGTACTTC. The genes are TRBV18 and TRBJ2-7, with a weak D call TRBD2 (5 bases). Trimming removed 6 bases at V and 0 bases at J, with 15 bases between. Germline V gene lookup returns CDR1 KGHSH and CDR2 LQKENI. This CDR3 contains 15 residues.

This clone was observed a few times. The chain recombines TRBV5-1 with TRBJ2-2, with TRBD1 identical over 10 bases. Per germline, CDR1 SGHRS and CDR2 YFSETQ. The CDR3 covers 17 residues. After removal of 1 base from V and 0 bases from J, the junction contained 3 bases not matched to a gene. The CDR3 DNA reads TGCGCCAGCAGCTTGCGGGGACAGGGGACGAACACCGGGGAGCTGTTTTTT. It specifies CASSLRGQGTNTGELFF.

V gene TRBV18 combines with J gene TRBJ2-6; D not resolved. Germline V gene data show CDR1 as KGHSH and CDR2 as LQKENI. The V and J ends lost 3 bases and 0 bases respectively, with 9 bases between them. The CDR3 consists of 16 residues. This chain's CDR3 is CASSPTGSSGANVLTF. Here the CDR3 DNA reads TGTGCCAGCTCACCGACGGGTAGCTCTGGGGCCAACGTCCTGACTTTC. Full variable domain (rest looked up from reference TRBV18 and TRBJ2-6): NAGVMQNPRHLVRRRGQEARLRCSPMKGHSHVYWYRQLPEEGLKFMVYLQKENIIDESGMPKERFSAEFPKEGPSILRIQQVVRGDSAAYFCASSPTGSSGANVLTFGAGSRLTVL.

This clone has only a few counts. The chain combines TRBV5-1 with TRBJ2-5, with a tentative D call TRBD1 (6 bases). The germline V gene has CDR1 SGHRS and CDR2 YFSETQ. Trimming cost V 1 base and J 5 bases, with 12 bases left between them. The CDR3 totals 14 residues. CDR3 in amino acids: CASSLYGGLETQYF. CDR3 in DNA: TGCGCCAGCAGCTTGTATGGGGGCTTGGAGACCCAGTACTTC.

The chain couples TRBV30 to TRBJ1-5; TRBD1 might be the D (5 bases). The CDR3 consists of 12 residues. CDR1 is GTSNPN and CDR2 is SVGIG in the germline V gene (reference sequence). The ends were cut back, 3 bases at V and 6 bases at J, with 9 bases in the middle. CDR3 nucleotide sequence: TGTGCCTGGAGCGGTACAGGTCAGCCCCAGCATTTT. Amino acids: CAWSGTGQPQHF.

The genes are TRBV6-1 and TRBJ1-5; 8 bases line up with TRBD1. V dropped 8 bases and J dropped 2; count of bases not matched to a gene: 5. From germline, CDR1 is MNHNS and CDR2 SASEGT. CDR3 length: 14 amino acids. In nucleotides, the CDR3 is TGTGCCAGCGAGCCGACAGGGGGCAATCAGCCCCAGCATTTT. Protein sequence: CASEPTGGNQPQHF.

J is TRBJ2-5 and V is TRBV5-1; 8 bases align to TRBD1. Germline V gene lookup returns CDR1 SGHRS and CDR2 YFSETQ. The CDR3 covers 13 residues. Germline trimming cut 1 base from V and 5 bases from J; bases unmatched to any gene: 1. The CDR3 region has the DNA TGCGCCAGCAGCTTGTACAGGGGGGAGACCCAGTACTTC. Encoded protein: CASSLYRGETQYF.

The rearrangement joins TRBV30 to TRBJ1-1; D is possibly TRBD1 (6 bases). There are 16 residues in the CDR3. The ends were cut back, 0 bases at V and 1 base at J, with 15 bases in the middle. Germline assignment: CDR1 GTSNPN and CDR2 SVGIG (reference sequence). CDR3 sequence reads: CAWSVLGRGTNTEAFF. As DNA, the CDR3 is TGTGCCTGGAGTGTACTGGGCAGGGGTACGAACACTGAAGCTTTCTTT.

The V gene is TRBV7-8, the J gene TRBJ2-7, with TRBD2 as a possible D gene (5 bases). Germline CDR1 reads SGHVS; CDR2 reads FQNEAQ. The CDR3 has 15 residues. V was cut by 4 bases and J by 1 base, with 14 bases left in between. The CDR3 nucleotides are TGTGCCAGCAGCTCCAATCCGACGGGATCCTACGAGCAGTACTTC. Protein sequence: CASSSNPTGSYEQYF. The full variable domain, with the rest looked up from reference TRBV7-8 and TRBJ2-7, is GAGVSQSPRYKVAKRGQDVALRCDPISGHVSLFWYQQALGQGPEFLTYFQNEAQLDKSGLPSDRFFAERPEGSVSTLKIQRTQQEDSAVYLCASSSNPTGSYEQYFGPGTRLTVT.

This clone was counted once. CDR3 protein: CAWNPVPGLNTEAFF. Here the CDR3 DNA reads TGTGCCTGGAACCCCGTCCCAGGGCTGAACACTGAAGCTTTCTTT. The gene calls are TRBV30 and TRBJ1-1; possibly TRBD1 for D (5 bases). The CDR3 contains 15 residues. V was trimmed by 4 bases and J by 0 bases, leaving 15 bases between them. CDR1 is GTSNPN and CDR2 is SVGIG in the germline V gene (reference sequence). Full variable domain (remainder filled in from reference TRBV30 and TRBJ1-1): SQTIHQWPATLVQPVGSPLSLECTVEGTSNPNLYWYRQAAGRGLQLLFYSVGIGQISSEVPQNLSASRPQDRQFILSSKKLLLSDSGFYLCAWNPVPGLNTEAFFGQGTRLTVV.

The CDR3 sequence: CSVDSGSRETQYF. CDR3 DNA: TGCAGCGTTGATAGCGGGAGTAGAGAGACCCAGTACTTC. V is TRBV29-1 and J is TRBJ2-5; the match to TRBD2 covers 9 bases. V shed 3 bases, J shed 4 bases, and the junction held 3 bases outside the gene matches. Germline loops: CDR1 SQVTM, CDR2 ANQGSEA. The CDR3 is made up of 13 amino acids.

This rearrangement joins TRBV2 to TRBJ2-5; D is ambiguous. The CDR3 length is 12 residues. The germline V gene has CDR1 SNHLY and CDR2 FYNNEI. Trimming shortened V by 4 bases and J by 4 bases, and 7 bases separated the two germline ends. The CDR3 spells CASSGNIETQYF. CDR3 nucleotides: TGTGCCAGCAGTGGTAATATAGAGACCCAGTACTTC.

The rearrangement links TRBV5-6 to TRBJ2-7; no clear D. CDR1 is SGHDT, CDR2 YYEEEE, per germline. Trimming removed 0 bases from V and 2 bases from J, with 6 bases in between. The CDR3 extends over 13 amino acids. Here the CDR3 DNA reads TGTGCCAGCAGCTTGGTGGCAGCCTACGAGCAGTACTTC. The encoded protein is CASSLVAAYEQYF.

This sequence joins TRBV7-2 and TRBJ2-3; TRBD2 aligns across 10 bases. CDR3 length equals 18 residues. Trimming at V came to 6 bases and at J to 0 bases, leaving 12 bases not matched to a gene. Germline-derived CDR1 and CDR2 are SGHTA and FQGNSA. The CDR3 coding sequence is TGTGCCAGCAGTCTCCATAGCGGGGGGCGGGTTAGCACAGATACGCAGTATTTT. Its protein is CASSLHSGGRVSTDTQYF. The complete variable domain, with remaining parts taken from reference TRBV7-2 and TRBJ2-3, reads GAGVSQSPSNKVTEKGKDVELRCDPISGHTALYWYRQSLGQGLEFLIYFQGNSAPDKSGLPSDRFSAERTGGSVSTLTIQRTQQEDSAVYLCASSLHSGGRVSTDTQYFGPGTRLTVL.

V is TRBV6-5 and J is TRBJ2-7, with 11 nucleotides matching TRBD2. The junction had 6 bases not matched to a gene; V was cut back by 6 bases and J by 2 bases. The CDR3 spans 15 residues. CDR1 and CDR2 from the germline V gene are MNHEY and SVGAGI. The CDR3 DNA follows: TGTGCCAGCAGCCTAACTAGCGGGGGTACCTACGAGCAGTACTTC. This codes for CASSLTSGGTYEQYF.

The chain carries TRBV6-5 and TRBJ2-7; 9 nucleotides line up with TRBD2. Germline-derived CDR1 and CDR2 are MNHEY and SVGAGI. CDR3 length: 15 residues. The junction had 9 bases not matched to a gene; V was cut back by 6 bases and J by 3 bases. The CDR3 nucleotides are TGTGCCAGCAGAGGGGGCCTAGCGGGGCTCTACGAGCAGTACTTC. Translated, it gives CASRGGLAGLYEQYF.